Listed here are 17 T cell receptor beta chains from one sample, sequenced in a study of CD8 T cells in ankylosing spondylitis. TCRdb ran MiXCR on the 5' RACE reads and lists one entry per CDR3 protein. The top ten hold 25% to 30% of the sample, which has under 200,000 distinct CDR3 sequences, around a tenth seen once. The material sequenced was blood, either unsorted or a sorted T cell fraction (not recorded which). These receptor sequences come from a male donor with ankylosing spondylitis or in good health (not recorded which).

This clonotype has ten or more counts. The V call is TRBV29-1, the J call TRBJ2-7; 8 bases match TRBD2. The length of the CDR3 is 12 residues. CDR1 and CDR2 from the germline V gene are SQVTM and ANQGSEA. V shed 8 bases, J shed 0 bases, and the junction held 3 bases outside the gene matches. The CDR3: CSFSGSSYEQYF. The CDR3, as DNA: TGCAGCTTCAGCGGGAGCTCCTACGAGCAGTACTTC.

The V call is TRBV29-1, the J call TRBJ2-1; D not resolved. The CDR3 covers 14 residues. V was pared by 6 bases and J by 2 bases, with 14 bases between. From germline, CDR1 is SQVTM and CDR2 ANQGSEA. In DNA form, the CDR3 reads TGCAGCGTGGCCACACAACTCGCCTACAATGAGCAGTTCTTC. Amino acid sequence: CSVATQLAYNEQFF.

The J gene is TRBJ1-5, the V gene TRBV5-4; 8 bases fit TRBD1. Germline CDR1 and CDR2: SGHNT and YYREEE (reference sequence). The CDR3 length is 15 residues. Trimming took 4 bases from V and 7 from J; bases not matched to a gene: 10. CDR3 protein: CASSVDRGFGQPQHF. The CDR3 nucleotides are TGTGCCAGCAGCGTCGACAGGGGATTCGGACAGCCCCAGCATTTT.

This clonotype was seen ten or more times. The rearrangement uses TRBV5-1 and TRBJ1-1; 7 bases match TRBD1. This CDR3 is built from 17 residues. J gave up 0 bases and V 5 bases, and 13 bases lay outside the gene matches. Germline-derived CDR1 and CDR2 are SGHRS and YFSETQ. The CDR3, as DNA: TGCGCCAGCAGTTCCCTACCGACAGGGAACATGAACACTGAAGCTTTCTTT. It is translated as CASSSLPTGNMNTEAFF.

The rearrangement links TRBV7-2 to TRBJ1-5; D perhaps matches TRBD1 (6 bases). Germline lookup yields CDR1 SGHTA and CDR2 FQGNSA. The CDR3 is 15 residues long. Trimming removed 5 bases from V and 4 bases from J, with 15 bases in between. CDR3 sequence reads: CASSANRERNQPQHF. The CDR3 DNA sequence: TGTGCCAGCAGCGCCAACAGGGAAAGAAATCAGCCCCAGCATTTT.

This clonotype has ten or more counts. CDR3 coding DNA: TGTGCCAGCAGCTTAGCCCCGGAGCAGGGGTGGGGAGCAAATCAGCCCCAGCATTTT. Translated, it gives CASSLAPEQGWGANQPQHF. The chain carries TRBV11-1 and TRBJ1-5; D perhaps matches TRBD1 (6 bases). V was cut by 0 bases and J by 4 bases, with 22 bases left in between. This CDR3 comprises 19 residues. Germline loops: CDR1 SGHAT, CDR2 FQDESV (reference sequence).

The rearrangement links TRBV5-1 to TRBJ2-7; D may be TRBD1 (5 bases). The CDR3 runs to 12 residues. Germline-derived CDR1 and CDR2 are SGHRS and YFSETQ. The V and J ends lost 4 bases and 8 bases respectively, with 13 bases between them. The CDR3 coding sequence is TGCGCCAGCAGCGCCCAGGGTAGCAAGCAGTACTTC. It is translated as CASSAQGSKQYF.

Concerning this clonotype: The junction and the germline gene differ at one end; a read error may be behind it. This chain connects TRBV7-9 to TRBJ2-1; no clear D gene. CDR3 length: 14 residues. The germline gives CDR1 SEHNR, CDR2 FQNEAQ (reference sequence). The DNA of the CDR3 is TGTACCAGCAGCGCCAAGGCAGCCCACAATGAGCAGTTCTTC. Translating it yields CTSSAKAAHNEQFF.

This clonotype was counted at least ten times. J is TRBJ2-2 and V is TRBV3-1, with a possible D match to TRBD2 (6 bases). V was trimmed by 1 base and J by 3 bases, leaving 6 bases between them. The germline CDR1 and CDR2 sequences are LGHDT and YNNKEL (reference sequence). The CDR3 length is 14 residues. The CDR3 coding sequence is TGTGCCAGCAGCCAAGGGAGGGACACCGGGGAGCTGTTTTTT. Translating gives CASSQGRDTGELFF.

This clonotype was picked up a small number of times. In nucleotides, the CDR3 is TGTGCCTGGAAATCCCGAGTGGGGGAGCTGTTTTTT. This translates into CAWKSRVGELFF. The chain recombines TRBV30 with TRBJ2-2; D gene unclear. V was pared by 4 bases and J by 8 bases, with 11 bases between. There are 12 residues in the CDR3. Per germline, CDR1 GTSNPN and CDR2 SVGIG (reference sequence).

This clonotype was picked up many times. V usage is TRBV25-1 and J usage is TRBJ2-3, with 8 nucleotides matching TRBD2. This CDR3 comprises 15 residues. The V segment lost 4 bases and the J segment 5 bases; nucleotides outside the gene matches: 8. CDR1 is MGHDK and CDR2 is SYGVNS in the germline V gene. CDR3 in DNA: TGTGCCAGCAGTGGTAGCGGGGCCTTCGGAGATACGCAGTATTTT. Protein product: CASSGSGAFGDTQYF.

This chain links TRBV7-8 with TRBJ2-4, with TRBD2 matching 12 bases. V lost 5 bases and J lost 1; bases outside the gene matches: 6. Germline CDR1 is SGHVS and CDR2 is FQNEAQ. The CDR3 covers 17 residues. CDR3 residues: CASSPASGGEAKNIQYF. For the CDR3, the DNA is TGTGCCAGCAGCCCGGCTAGCGGGGGGGAGGCCAAAAACATTCAGTACTTC. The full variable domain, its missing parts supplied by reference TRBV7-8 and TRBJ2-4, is GAGVSQSPRYKVAKRGQDVALRCDPISGHVSLFWYQQALGQGPEFLTYFQNEAQLDKSGLPSDRFFAERPEGSVSTLKIQRTQQEDSAVYLCASSPASGGEAKNIQYFGAGTRLSVL.

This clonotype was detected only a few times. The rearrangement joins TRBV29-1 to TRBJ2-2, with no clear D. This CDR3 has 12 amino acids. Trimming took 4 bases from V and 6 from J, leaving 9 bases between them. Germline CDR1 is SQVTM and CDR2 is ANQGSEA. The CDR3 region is CSVAPSAGELFF. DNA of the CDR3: TGCAGCGTTGCCCCTTCGGCCGGGGAGCTGTTTTTT.

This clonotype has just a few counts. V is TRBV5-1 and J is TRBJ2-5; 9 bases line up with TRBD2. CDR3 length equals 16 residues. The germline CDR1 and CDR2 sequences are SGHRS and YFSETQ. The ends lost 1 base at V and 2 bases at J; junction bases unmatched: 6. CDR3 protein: CASSLLVSGGQETQYF. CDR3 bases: TGCGCCAGCAGCTTGTTGGTTAGCGGGGGTCAAGAGACCCAGTACTTC.

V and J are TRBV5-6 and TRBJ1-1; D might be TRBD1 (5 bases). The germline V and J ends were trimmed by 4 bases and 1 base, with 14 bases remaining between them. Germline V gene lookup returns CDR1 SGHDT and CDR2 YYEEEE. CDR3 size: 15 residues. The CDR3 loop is CASSETVNRNTEAFF. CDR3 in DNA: TGTGCCAGCAGCGAGACAGTGAACCGGAACACTGAAGCTTTCTTT.

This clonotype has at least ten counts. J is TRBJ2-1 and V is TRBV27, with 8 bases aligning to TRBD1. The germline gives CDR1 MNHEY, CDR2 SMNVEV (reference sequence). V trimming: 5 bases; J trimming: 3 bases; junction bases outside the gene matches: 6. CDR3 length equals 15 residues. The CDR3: CASSAAGQGYNEQFF. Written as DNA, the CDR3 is TGTGCCAGCAGTGCCGCTGGACAGGGCTACAATGAGCAGTTCTTC.

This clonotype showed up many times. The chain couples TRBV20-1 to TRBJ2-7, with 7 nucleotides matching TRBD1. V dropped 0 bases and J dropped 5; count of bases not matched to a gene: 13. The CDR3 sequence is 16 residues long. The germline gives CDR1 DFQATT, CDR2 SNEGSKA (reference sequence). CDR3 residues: CSARDLATGSGHEQYF. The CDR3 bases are TGCAGTGCTAGAGATCTGGCGACAGGGTCGGGCCACGAGCAGTACTTC.